These 9 T cell receptor beta chains were sequenced from one sample in a study of blood T cells in healthy people across ages. A J-beta primer mix and a sample-barcoded 5' primer were used in a second PCR of roughly 6 to 11 cycles. TCRdb re-analysed the 5' RACE reads in MiXCR, keeping a single row per CDR3 protein. This sample has 700,000 or so distinct CDR3 sequences, with over 40% found just once. The sequencing sample was made of blood. These receptors all stem from a man older than 75 in good health.

V usage is TRBV4-1 and J usage is TRBJ2-2, with 10 nucleotides matching TRBD1. J gave up 3 bases and V 4 bases, and 5 bases lay outside the gene matches. Per germline, CDR1 MGHRA and CDR2 YSYEKL. CDR3 size: 16 residues. CDR3 amino acids: CASSPRQGADTGELFF. The CDR3 coding sequence is TGCGCCAGCAGCCCGCGACAGGGGGCGGACACCGGGGAGCTGTTTTTT.

As to this clonotype: A much larger clonotype is one base distant, so this may be a read error. The chain links TRBV6-2 or TRBV6-3 to TRBJ2-7; 12 bases align to TRBD2. Trimming cost V 6 bases and J 12 bases; bases outside gene matches: 6. The CDR3 totals 12 residues. Germline V gives CDR1 MNHEY, CDR2 SVGEGT. CDR3 loop: CASRTSGRLLYF. CDR3 DNA: TGTGCCAGCAGGACTAGCGGGAGACTCTTGTACTTC.

V is TRBV10-1 and J is TRBJ2-1; perhaps TRBD2 as D (7 bases). The CDR3 loop spans 16 amino acids. Germline CDR1 WNHNN, CDR2 SYGVQD (reference sequence). V gave up 0 bases and J gave up 6 bases, with 15 bases separating them. As DNA, the CDR3 is TGCGCCAGCAGTGAGTCGAGGACGGGGGGCCTCAATGAGCAGTTCTTC. It yields the protein CASSESRTGGLNEQFF.

On this clonotype itself: A much more abundant neighbour one base away suggests this may be a read error. The rearrangement links TRBV7-2 to TRBJ2-1, with D unresolved. Germline V gene sequence: CDR1 SGHTA, CDR2 FQGNSA. This CDR3 is 15 amino acids long. CDR3 protein: CASSLERAPYNGQFF. For the CDR3, the DNA is TGTGCCAGCAGCTTAGAAAGGGCCCCCTACAATGGGCAGTTCTTC.

For this clonotype: A read error is possible here, since a much larger clone lies one base away. The gene calls are TRBV29-1 and TRBJ2-3; D may be TRBD1 (6 bases). The germline V gene encodes CDR1 SQVTM and CDR2 ANQGSEA. Trimming took off 5 bases at V and 9 bases at J, with 15 bases between the two ends. CDR3 length: 12 amino acids. The CDR3 DNA follows: TGCAGCGTTTCCACAGGGTTTGAGACGCAGTATTTT. It is translated as CSVSTGFETQYF.

This clonotype was seen a few times. The chain is built from TRBV5-1 and TRBJ2-3, with TRBD2 identical over 13 bases. The CDR3 covers 16 residues. Losses at the gene ends were 4 bases for V and 4 bases for J; bases not matched to a gene: 6. Germline loops: CDR1 SGHRS, CDR2 YFSETQ. The CDR3 sequence is CASSIRTSGSADTQYF. CDR3 coding DNA: TGCGCCAGCAGCATTCGGACTAGCGGGAGCGCAGATACGCAGTATTTT.

The rearrangement uses TRBV5-6 and TRBJ2-1, with D hard to call. CDR1 is SGHDT and CDR2 is YYEEEE in the germline V gene. Trimming shortened V by 2 bases and J by 5 bases, and 8 bases separated the two germline ends. The CDR3 runs 13 residues. The CDR3 sequence: CASSFEFNNEQFF. In nucleotides, the CDR3 is TGTGCCAGCAGCTTTGAGTTTAACAATGAGCAGTTCTTC. The full variable domain, rest sourced from reference TRBV5-6 and TRBJ2-1, is DAGVTQSPTHLIKTRGQQVTLRCSPKSGHDTVSWYQQALGQGPQFIFQYYEEEERQRGNFPDRFSGHQFPNYSSELNVNALLLGDSALYLCASSFEFNNEQFFGPGTRLTVL.

The V call is TRBV4-3, the J call TRBJ1-6, with a tentative D call TRBD1 (5 bases). V shed 0 bases and J shed 4 bases, with 10 bases lying between them. This CDR3 is 16 amino acids long. CDR1 and CDR2 from the germline V gene are LGHNA and YSLEER. As DNA, the CDR3 is TGCGCCAGCAGCCAAGATCATGGGGCGTATAATTCACCCCTCCACTTT. Protein product: CASSQDHGAYNSPLHF.

The chain employs TRBV20-1 and TRBJ2-3; a possible D gene is TRBD2 (5 bases). Per germline, CDR1 DFQATT and CDR2 SNEGSKA (reference sequence). The CDR3 is 13 residues long. V shed 2 bases and J shed 3 bases, with 9 bases lying between them. The CDR3 DNA sequence: TGCAGTGCTAGATGGGTAGCGACAGATACGCAGTATTTT. This encodes CSARWVATDTQYF.